This note documents a single T cell receptor (beta chain) sequence. The target antigen is unknown. Possible read error: a much larger clone is one base away. This record belongs to a study of blood T cells in healthy people across ages. Study findings and constraints: Total diversity from one million sequenced T cells was likely underestimated.

V lost 6 bases, J lost 12 bases, and 17 bases lay in between. The CDR3 covers 12 residues. The germline CDR1 and CDR2 sequences are MNHNY and SVGAGI (reference sequence). A second PCR, run for about 7 to 12 cycles, used a sample-barcoded 5' primer plus a J-beta primer mix. TCRdb passed the 5' RACE reads through MiXCR, listing each CDR3 protein once. The data show just under 900,000 distinct CDR3 sequences, with around 28% seen just once and about 18% held by the top ten. The genes are TRBV6-6 and TRBJ2-5; D call uncertain. The receptor comes from a woman aged 80 or over in good health. The sequencing input was blood. Written as DNA, the CDR3 is TGTGCCAGCAGGGACGGACGTTTTCAGGAGTACTTC. Translation: CASRDGRFQEYF.